This is a list of T cell receptor beta chains from one sample in a study of T-cell reconstitution after alpha-beta-depleted transplantation in children. MiXCR, applied by TCRdb to the PCR reads, yields one record per CDR3 protein. Of about 240,000 distinct CDR3 sequences in the sample, more than 10% were seen once. Sequenced here: PBMCs from the stem cell graft donor, sampled from the stem cell graft. The receptors shown here come from a human donor who donated a stem cell graft to a child with acute lymphoblastic leukemia. Each CDR3 is given with its conserved first and last residue.

TRBJ2-5 TRBV12-3/TRBV12-4 CASSSGLAGIGETQYF
TRBJ2-1 TRBV4-3 CASSQATLSGEQFF
TRBJ2-1 TRBV11-2 CASSLELAGFSYNEQFF
TRBJ1-2 TRBV5-1 CASSLGGGPGETF
TRBJ2-3 TRBV7-8 CASSLGSGTAGNTQYF
TRBJ1-5 TRBV7-9 CARSLSGSNQPQHF
TRBJ1-5 TRBV19 CASTRVYSGGISNQPQHF
TRBJ2-7 TRBV20-1 CSANPRAYEQYF
TRBJ2-5 TRBV5-1 CASSSGQAYIQETQYF
TRBJ2-1 TRBV4-1 CASSYGGGDEQFF
TRBJ2-1 TRBV20-1 CSASRVFGYNEQFF
TRBJ2-2 TRBV5-5 CASSFKGAGTGELFF
TRBJ2-1 TRBV2 CASSSKGLAGYNEQFF
TRBJ2-1 TRBV20-1 CSVQREPHNEQFF